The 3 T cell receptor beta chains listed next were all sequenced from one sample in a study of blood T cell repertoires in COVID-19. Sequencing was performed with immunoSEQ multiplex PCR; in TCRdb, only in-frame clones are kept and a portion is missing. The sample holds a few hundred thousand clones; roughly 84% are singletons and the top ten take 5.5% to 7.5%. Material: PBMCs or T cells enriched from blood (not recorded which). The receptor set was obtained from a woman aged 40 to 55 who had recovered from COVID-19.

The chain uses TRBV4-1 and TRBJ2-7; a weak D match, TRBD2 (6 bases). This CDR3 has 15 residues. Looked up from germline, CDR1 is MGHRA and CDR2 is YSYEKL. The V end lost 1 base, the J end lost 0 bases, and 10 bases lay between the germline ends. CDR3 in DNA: TGCGCCAGCAGCCAAGGTTACGGGAGCTCCTACGAGCAGTACTTC. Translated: CASSQGYGSSYEQYF.

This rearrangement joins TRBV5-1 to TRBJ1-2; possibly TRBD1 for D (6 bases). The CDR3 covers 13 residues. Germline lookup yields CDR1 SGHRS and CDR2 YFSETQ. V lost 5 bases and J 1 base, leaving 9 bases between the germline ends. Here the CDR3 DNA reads TGCGCCAGCAGGGACAGAAATAACTATGGCTACACCTTC. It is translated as CASRDRNNYGYTF.

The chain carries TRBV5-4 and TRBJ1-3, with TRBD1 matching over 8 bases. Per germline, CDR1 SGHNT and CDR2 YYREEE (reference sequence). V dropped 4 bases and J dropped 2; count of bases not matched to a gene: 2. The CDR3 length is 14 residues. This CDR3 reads CASSEGQAGNTIYF. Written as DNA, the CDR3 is TGTGCCAGCAGCGAGGGACAGGCTGGAAACACCATATATTTT. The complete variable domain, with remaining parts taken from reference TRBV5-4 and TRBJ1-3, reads ETGVTQSPTHLIKTRGQQVTLRCSSQSGHNTVSWYQQALGQGPQFIFQYYREEENGRGNFPPRFSGLQFPNYSSELNVNALELDDSALYLCASSEGQAGNTIYFGEGSWLTVV.